The clone carrying this T cell receptor (beta chain) was recorded at least ten times. What it binds is not known. The data were taken from a study of glioma-infiltrating T cells. TCR alpha and beta CDR3 regions were amplified from RNA using iRepertoire nested multiplex PCR. One-step reverse transcription and amplification started from approximately 100-400 ng of tissue mRNA or PBMC total RNA. MiXCR, applied by TCRdb to the multiplex PCR reads, yields one record per CDR3 protein. This repertoire shows fewer than 3,500 distinct CDR3 sequences, 17% found once; its top ten account for around 50%. Findings and limits, study-wide: Gliomas, especially low-grade, showed above-expected tissue-blood divergence; non-neoplastic patients showed below.

The ends lost 2 bases at V and 6 bases at J; junction bases unmatched: 3. Germline V CDR1 and CDR2: SGHRS, YFSETQ. This CDR3 spans 13 amino acids. The chain has TRBV5-1 and TRBJ2-3, with TRBD1 matching over 7 bases. The sequencing input was glioma tissue, nonneoplastic brain tissue, or PBMCs (not recorded which). This TCR derives from a human donor with low-grade glioma or glioblastoma, undergoing nonglioma brain surgery, or in good health (not recorded which). CDR3 protein: CASSFTGEDTQYF. CDR3 in DNA: TGCGCCAGCAGCTTTACAGGGGAGGATACGCAGTATTTT. Filled out from reference TRBV5-1 and TRBJ2-3, the complete variable domain reads KAGVTQTPRYLIKTRGQQVTLSCSPISGHRSVSWYQQTPGQGLQFLFEYFSETQRNKGNFPGRFSGRQFSNSRSEMNVSTLELGDSALYLCASSFTGEDTQYFGPGTRLTVL.